This T cell receptor beta chain appears in the sequencing data of a study of cytomegalovirus exposure and HLA in healthy donors. Study observations and caveats: Several of the most significant clusters were apparently associated with common viral pathogens in a later analysis. A later analysis linked a missense DCLRE1C variant to TCR beta V- and J-gene trimming.

The PCR contained 60 Vbeta and 13 Jbeta primers. Study processing details: In a later analysis, the count reached some 75 million unique TCR beta chains, with roughly 11 million shared. The assay was immunoSEQ multiplex PCR, and TCRdb's table has in-frame clones only and misses some. That table gives V, J and clone size, and the DNA gave D and trimming. Recorded for this sample: around 130,000 clones. V shed 5 bases and J shed 7 bases, with 19 bases lying between them. This CDR3 is 15 amino acids long. CDR1 SGHRS and CDR2 YFSETQ come from the germline V gene. Turning to this clone: The antigen remains unidentified.

This TCR was recovered from a woman in her 40s in good health and CMV-seronegative. The chain is built from TRBV5-1 and TRBJ1-3, with D unresolved. Material: PBMCs. CDR3: CASRNGPVSRNTIYF. The CDR3 nucleotides are TGCGCCAGCAGGAATGGTCCGGTCTCGCGGAACACCATATATTTT.